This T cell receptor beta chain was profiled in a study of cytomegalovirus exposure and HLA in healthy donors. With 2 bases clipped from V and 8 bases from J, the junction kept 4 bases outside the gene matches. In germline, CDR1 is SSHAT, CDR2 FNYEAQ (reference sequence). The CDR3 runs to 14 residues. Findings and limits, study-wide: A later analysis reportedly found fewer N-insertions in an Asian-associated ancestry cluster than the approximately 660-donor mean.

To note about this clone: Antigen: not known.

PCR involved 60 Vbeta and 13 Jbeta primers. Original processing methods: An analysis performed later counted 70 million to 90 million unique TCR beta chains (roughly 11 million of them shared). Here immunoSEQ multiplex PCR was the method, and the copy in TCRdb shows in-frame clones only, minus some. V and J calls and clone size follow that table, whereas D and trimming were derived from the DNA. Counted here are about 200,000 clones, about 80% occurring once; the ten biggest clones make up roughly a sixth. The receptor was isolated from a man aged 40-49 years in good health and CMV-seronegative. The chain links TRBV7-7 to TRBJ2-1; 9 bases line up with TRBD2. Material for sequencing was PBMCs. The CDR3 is CASSLSGRSDEQFF. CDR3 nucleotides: TGTGCCAGCAGCTTAAGCGGGAGGTCCGATGAGCAGTTCTTC. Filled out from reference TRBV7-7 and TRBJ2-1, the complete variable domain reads GAGVSQSPRYKVTKRGQDVTLRCDPISSHATLYWYQQALGQGPEFLTYFNYEAQPDKSGLPSDRFSAERPEGSISTLTIQRTEQRDSAMYRCASSLSGRSDEQFFGPGTRLTVL.